Below, one T cell receptor (beta chain) is given with its context. Its antigen is still unknown. Other nucleotide sequences in the sample specify the same CDR3. Naive CD8 populations comprised CD45RO-negative cells positively selected for CCR7, excluding terminally differentiated effector memory CD45RA+ cells. This sample was included in a study of shared clonotypes between healthy human individuals. Study summary: There were three CD4 naive, three CD4 memory, two CD8 naive and one CD8 memory plates per donor.

Findings of the study overall: Sampling was confined to blood; repertoires within tissues likely differ.

The repertoire was sequenced with immunoSEQ multiplex PCR; TCRdb's copy has only in-frame clones and lacks some. The table shows around 2,100,000 clones, with around 96% occurring only once. The CDR3 covers 13 residues. Per the germline V gene, CDR1 is SGHRS and CDR2 is YFSETQ. The V and J ends lost 0 bases and 4 bases respectively, with 7 bases between them. The clonotype comes from a man aged 18 to 30 in good health. The sequenced sample consisted of naive CD8+ T cells sorted from blood. The V and J genes are TRBV5-1 and TRBJ1-1; D is uncertain. The CDR3 reads CASSLGGSTEAFF. The CDR3 DNA is TGCGCCAGCAGCTTGGGTGGATCCACTGAAGCTTTCTTT.